Presented here are 4 T cell receptor beta chains from one specimen sequenced in a study of T cells after yellow fever vaccination. TCRdb reanalysed the 5' RACE reads using MiXCR and keeps one entry per CDR3 protein. Of about 260,000 distinct CDR3 sequences detected, 10% to 15% appear once; the ten largest clones hold less than 0.55%. Sample: CD4+ T cells sorted from PBMCs, taken 45 days after the yellow fever booster vaccination. These receptors all come from a man aged 25-40 years who received the YFV17D yellow fever vaccine.

The V gene is TRBV27, the J gene TRBJ2-1; D call uncertain. This CDR3 has 15 residues. The germline V gene encodes CDR1 MNHEY and CDR2 SMNVEV (reference sequence). Trimming cost V 0 bases and J 1 base, with 7 bases left between them. DNA for the CDR3: TGTGCCAGCAGTTTATCGTTGCAGTCCTACAATGAGCAGTTCTTC. Translated: CASSLSLQSYNEQFF.

This clonotype came up once. The CDR3 DNA is TGCAGTGCTAGAGATCCCCGACAGGCTATGAACACTGAAGCTTTCTTT. The encoded protein is CSARDPRQAMNTEAFF. V gene TRBV20-1 combines with J gene TRBJ1-1; D might be TRBD1 (6 bases). Germline CDR1 is DFQATT and CDR2 is SNEGSKA (reference sequence). The V gene lost 0 bases and the J gene lost 0 bases, with 14 bases spanning the gap. CDR3 length: 16 residues.

This clonotype occurred a few times. The genes are TRBV4-2 and TRBJ2-7; 10 bases fit TRBD1. The length of the CDR3 is 13 residues. Germline V gives CDR1 LGHNA, CDR2 YNFKEQ. J was trimmed by 6 bases and V by 4 bases; bases with no gene match: 3. CDR3 protein: CASSLGQGFEQYF. Written as DNA, the CDR3 is TGTGCCAGCAGCCTGGGACAGGGGTTCGAGCAGTACTTC.

This clonotype was detected only a few times. V gene TRBV28 combines with J gene TRBJ1-2; D is possibly TRBD1 (6 bases). The CDR3 covers 14 residues. Trimming shortened V by 2 bases and J by 4 bases, and 11 bases separated the two germline ends. The germline V gene has CDR1 MDHEN and CDR2 SYDVKM. This CDR3 reads CASSLHGQIYGYTF. The CDR3 DNA follows: TGTGCCAGCAGTTTACACGGACAGATCTATGGCTACACCTTC.